One sample yielded the 9 T cell receptor beta chains listed below, sequenced in a study of T cells after yellow fever vaccination. Each CDR3 protein is one row after TCRdb ran MiXCR on the 5' RACE reads. The profile shows approximately 510,000 distinct CDR3 sequences, about a fifth of them singletons. This material consisted of PBMCs, taken less than 25 days after the first yellow fever vaccination. The receptors were sampled from a man aged 18 to 29 who received the YFV17D yellow fever vaccine.

The chain uses TRBV6-1 and TRBJ2-7; 7 bases match TRBD1. V lost 6 bases to trimming and J lost 4 bases; unmatched junction nucleotides: 9. Germline CDR1 is MNHNS and CDR2 is SASEGT. The CDR3 extends over 14 amino acids. The chain's CDR3 is CASRRQGTGYEQYF. Written as DNA, the CDR3 is TGTGCCAGCAGGCGACAGGGCACGGGGTACGAGCAGTACTTC.

This chain connects TRBV6-2 or TRBV6-3 to TRBJ2-5; D is perhaps TRBD1 or TRBD2 (6 bases each). Deletions cut 5 bases from V and 4 bases from J, with 20 bases between. CDR3 length: 16 amino acids. CDR1 and CDR2 from the germline V gene are MNHEY and SVGEGT. CDR3 bases: TGTGCCAGCAGTCAAACCCGCCGGGGGCAACGAGAGACCCAGTACTTC. It specifies CASSQTRRGQRETQYF.

This clonotype was seen just once. The chain carries TRBV4-3 and TRBJ1-1; D may be TRBD1 (6 bases). Germline-derived CDR1 and CDR2 are LGHNA and YSLEER. V was trimmed by 0 bases and J by 4 bases, leaving 12 bases between them. CDR3 size: 15 residues. The CDR3 is CASSQDEGQVTEAFF. In DNA, the CDR3 is TGCGCCAGCAGCCAAGACGAGGGACAAGTCACTGAAGCTTTCTTT.

The V and J genes are TRBV12-3 or TRBV12-4 and TRBJ2-3; TRBD1 is a possible D gene (6 bases). CDR3 length: 14 residues. Between the trimmed V and J ends, which lost 5 bases and 6 bases, there was a span of 15 bases. The CDR3 reads CASSHHRTGDTQYF. CDR3 nucleotide sequence: TGTGCCAGCAGTCACCATCGTACAGGGGATACGCAGTATTTT.

The rearrangement joins TRBV9 to TRBJ2-3; 8 bases match TRBD2. V trimming: 1 base; J trimming: 5 bases; junction bases outside the gene matches: 3. In germline, CDR1 is SGDLS, CDR2 YYNGEE. The CDR3 sequence is 14 residues long. CDR3 protein: CASSVSGGLDTQYF. CDR3 nucleotides: TGTGCCAGCAGCGTAAGCGGGGGATTAGATACGCAGTATTTT.

This clonotype turned up a few times. This chain connects TRBV7-9 to TRBJ2-5; D ambiguous. V was cut by 3 bases and J by 5 bases, with 7 bases left in between. CDR1 is SEHNR, CDR2 FQNEAQ, per germline (reference sequence). The CDR3 covers 12 residues. For the CDR3, the DNA is TGTGCCAGCAGCTTTACGGTTGAGACCCAGTACTTC. Residues: CASSFTVETQYF.

V usage is TRBV5-8 and J usage is TRBJ1-3; 9 nucleotides match TRBD1. The length of the CDR3 is 17 residues. With V trimmed by 0 bases and J by 0 bases, 4 bases remained unmatched. Germline V gives CDR1 SGHTS, CDR2 YDEGEE. The CDR3, as DNA: TGTGCCAGCAGCTTGGGGGACAGGGCCTTCTCTGGAAACACCATATATTTT. It specifies CASSLGDRAFSGNTIYF.

V is TRBV28 and J is TRBJ2-7; tentative D call: TRBD1 (6 bases). The CDR3 runs 16 residues. Between the trimmed V and J ends, which lost 5 bases and 1 base, there was a span of 18 bases. CDR1 and CDR2 from the germline V gene are MDHEN and SYDVKM. The CDR3 is CASSPTQGPISYEQYV. As DNA, the CDR3 is TGTGCCAGCAGTCCCACACAGGGCCCGATATCCTACGAGCAGTACGTC.

This chain links TRBV3-1 with TRBJ1-2; tentative D call: TRBD1 (5 bases). V was cut by 0 bases and J by 6 bases, with 14 bases left in between. The germline CDR1 and CDR2 sequences are LGHDT and YNNKEL (reference sequence). The CDR3 extends over 15 amino acids. The CDR3 DNA sequence: TGTGCCAGCAGCCAAGAAACAGGACTCTCGGATGGCTACACCTTC. The encoded protein is CASSQETGLSDGYTF.